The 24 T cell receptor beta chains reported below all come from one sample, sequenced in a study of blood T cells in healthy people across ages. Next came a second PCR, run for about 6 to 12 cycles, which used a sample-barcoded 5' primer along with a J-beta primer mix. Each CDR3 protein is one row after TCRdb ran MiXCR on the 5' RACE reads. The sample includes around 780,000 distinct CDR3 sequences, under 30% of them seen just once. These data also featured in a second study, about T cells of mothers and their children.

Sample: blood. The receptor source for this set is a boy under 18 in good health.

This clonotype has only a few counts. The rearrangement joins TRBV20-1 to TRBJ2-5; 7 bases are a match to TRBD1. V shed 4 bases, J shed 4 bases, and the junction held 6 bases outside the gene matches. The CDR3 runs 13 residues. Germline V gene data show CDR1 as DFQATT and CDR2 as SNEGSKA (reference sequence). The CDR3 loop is CSAKPTGRETQYF. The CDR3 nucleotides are TGCAGTGCTAAACCGACAGGGAGAGAGACCCAGTACTTC.

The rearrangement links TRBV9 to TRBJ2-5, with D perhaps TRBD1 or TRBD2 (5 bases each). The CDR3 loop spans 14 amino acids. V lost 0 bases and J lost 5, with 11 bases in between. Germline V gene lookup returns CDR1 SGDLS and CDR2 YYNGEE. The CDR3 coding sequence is TGTGCCAGCAGCGTAGACGGGGCCCGCGAGACCCAGTACTTC. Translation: CASSVDGARETQYF.

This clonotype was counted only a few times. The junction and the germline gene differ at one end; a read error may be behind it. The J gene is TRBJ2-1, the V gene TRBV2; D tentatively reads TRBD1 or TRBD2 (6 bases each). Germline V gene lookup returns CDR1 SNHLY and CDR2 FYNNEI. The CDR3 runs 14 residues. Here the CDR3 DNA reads TGTGCCAGCAGGGGACAAGTTCGCCGGGAGACCCAGTGCTTC. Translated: CASRGQVRRETQCF. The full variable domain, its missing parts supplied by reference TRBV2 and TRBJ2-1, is EPEVTQTPSHQVTQMGQEVILRCVPISNHLYFYWYRQILGQKVEFLVSFYNNEISEKSEIFDDQFSVERPDGSNFTLKIRSTKLEDSAMYFCASRGQVRRETQCFGPGTRLTVL.

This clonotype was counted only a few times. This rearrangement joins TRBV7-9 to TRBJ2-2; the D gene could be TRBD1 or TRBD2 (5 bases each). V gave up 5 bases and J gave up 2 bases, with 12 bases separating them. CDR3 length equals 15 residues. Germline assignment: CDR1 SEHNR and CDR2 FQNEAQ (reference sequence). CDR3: CASSQRDQNTGELFF. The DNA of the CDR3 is TGTGCCAGCAGCCAACGGGACCAAAACACCGGGGAGCTGTTTTTT.

CDR3 sequence reads: CASSKTRGGETQYF. CDR3 bases: TGTGCCAGCAGTAAGACCCGGGGGGGAGAGACCCAGTACTTC. The chain carries TRBV28 and TRBJ2-5; TRBD2 matches 8 bases. CDR1 MDHEN and CDR2 SYDVKM come from the germline V gene. This CDR3 is built from 14 residues. With V trimmed by 5 bases and J by 4 bases, 6 bases remained unmatched.

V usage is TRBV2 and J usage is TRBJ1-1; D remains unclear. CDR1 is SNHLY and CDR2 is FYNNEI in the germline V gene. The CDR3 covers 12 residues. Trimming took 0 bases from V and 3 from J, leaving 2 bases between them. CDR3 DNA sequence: TGTGCCAGCAGTGAAGCTGACACTGAAGCTTTCTTT. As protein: CASSEADTEAFF.

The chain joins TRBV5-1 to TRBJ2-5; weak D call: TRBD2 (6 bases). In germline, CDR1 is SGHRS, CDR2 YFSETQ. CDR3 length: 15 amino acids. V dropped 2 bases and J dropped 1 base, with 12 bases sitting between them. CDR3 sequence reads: CASSFSQGGQETQYF. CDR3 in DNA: TGCGCCAGCAGCTTTTCGCAGGGAGGCCAAGAGACCCAGTACTTC.

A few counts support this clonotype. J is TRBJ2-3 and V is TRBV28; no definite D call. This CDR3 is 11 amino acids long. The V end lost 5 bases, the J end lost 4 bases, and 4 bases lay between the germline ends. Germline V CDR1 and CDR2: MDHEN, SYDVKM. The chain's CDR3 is CASSAPDTQYF. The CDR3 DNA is TGTGCCAGCAGTGCCCCAGATACGCAGTATTTT.

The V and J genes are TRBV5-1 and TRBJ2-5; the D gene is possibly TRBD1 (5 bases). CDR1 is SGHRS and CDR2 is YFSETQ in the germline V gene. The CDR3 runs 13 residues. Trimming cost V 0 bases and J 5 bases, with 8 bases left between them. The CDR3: CASSLGTWETQYF. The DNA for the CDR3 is TGCGCCAGCAGCTTGGGGACATGGGAGACCCAGTACTTC.

This CDR3 is CSASYQGFNQPQHF. The DNA of the CDR3 is TGCAGTGCTAGCTACCAGGGTTTCAATCAGCCCCAGCATTTT. The chain carries TRBV20-1 and TRBJ1-5; D might be TRBD1 (5 bases). V gave up 3 bases and J gave up 3 bases, with 12 bases separating them. Germline values: CDR1 DFQATT, CDR2 SNEGSKA (reference sequence). This CDR3 comprises 14 residues.

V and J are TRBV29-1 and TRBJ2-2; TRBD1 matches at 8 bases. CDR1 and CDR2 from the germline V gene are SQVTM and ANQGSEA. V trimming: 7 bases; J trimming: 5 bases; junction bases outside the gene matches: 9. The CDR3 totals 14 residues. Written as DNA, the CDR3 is TGCAGCGCAGCAGGACAGGGCTGGACCGGGGAGCTGTTTTTT. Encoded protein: CSAAGQGWTGELFF.

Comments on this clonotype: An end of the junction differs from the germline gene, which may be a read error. The CDR3 sequence: CSVVERGRNERFF. CDR3 nucleotides: TGCAGCGTTGTGGAAAGGGGGCGGAATGAGCGGTTCTTC. The rearrangement uses TRBV29-1 and TRBJ2-1; 7 nucleotides line up with TRBD1. Germline loops: CDR1 SQVTM, CDR2 ANQGSEA. CDR3 length equals 13 residues.

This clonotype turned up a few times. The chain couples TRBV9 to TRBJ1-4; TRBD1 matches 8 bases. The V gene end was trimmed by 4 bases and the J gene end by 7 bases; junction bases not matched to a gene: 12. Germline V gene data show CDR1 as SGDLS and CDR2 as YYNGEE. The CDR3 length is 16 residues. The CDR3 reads CASSTQGGQAREKLFF. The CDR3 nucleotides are TGTGCCAGCAGCACCCAGGGGGGACAGGCTCGTGAAAAACTGTTTTTT.

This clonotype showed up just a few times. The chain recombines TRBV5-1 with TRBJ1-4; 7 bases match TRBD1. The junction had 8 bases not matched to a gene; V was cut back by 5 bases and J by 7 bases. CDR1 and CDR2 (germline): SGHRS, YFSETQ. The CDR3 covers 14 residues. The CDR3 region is CASRGGTDGEKLFF. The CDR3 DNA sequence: TGCGCCAGCAGAGGAGGGACAGACGGTGAAAAACTGTTTTTT. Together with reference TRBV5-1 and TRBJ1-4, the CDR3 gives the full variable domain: KAGVTQTPRYLIKTRGQQVTLSCSPISGHRSVSWYQQTPGQGLQFLFEYFSETQRNKGNFPGRFSGRQFSNSRSEMNVSTLELGDSALYLCASRGGTDGEKLFFGSGTQLSVL.

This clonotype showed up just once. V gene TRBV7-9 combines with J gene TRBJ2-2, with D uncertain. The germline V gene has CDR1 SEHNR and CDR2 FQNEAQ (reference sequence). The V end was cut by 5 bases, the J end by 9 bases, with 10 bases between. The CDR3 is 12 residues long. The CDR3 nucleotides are TGTGCCAGCAGCGTAGAAGTGAGGGAGCTGTTTTTT. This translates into CASSVEVRELFF. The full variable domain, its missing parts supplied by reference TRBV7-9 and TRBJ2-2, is DTGVSQNPRHKITKRGQNVTFRCDPISEHNRLYWYRQTLGQGPEFLTYFQNEAQLEKSRLLSDRFSAERPKGSFSTLEIQRTEQGDSAMYLCASSVEVRELFFGEGSRLTVL.

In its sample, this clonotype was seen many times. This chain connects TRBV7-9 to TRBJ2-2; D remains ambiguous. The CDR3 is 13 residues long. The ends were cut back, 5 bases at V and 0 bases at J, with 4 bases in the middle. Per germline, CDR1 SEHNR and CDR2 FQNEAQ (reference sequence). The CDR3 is CASSQTNTGELFF. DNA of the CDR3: TGTGCCAGCAGCCAAACGAACACCGGGGAGCTGTTTTTT.

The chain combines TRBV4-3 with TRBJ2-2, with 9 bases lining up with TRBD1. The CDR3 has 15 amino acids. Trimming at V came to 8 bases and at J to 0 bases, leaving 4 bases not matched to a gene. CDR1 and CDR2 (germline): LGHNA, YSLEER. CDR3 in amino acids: CASGTGTTNTGELFF. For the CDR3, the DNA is TGCGCCAGCGGGACAGGGACCACGAACACCGGGGAGCTGTTTTTT.

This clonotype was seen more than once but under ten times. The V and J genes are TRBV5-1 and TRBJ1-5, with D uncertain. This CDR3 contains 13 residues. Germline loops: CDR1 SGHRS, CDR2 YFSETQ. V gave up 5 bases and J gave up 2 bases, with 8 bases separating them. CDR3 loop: CASRLEGNQPQHF. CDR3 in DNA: TGCGCCAGCAGATTAGAGGGCAATCAGCCCCAGCATTTT.

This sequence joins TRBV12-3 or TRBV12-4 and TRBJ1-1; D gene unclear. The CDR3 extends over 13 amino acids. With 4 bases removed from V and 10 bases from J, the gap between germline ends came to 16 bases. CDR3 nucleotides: TGTGCCAGCAGTTCCCCTGAAGGGTTTGGAGCTTTCTTT. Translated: CASSSPEGFGAFF.

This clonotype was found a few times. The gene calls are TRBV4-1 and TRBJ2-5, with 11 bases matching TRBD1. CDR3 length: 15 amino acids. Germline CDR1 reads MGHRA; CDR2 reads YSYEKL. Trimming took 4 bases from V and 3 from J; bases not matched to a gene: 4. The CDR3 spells CASSPKGQGEETQYF. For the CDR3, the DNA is TGCGCCAGCAGCCCCAAGGGACAGGGGGAAGAGACCCAGTACTTC.

As DNA, the CDR3 is TGTGCCAGCAGCCGACACAGGCTCATATTGGGCGAGCAGTTCTTC. Translating gives CASSRHRLILGEQFF. The gene calls are TRBV7-9 and TRBJ2-1, with a possible D match to TRBD1 (5 bases). Germline V lookup: CDR1 SEHNR, CDR2 FQNEAQ (reference sequence). The germline V and J ends were trimmed by 5 bases and 10 bases, with 21 bases remaining between them. This CDR3 comprises 15 residues.

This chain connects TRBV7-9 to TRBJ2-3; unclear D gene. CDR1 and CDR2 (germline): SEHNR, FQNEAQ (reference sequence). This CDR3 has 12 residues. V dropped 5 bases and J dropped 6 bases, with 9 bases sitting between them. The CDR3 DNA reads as TGTGCCAGCAGCCCGTCCTACGATACGCAGTATTTT. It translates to CASSPSYDTQYF.

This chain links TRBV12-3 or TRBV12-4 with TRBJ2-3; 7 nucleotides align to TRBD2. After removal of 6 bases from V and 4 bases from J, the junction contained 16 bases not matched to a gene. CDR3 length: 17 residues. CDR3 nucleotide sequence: TGTGCCAGCAGCAGAGCTTTAGCGGGTCCCCCCCCAGATACGCAGTATTTT. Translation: CASSRALAGPPPDTQYF.

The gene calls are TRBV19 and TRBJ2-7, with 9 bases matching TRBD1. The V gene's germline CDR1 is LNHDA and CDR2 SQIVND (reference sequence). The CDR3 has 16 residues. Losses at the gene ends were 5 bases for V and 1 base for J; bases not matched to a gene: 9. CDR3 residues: CASSVPFGTGSYEQYF. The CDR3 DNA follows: TGTGCCAGTAGTGTACCTTTTGGGACAGGGTCCTACGAGCAGTACTTC.